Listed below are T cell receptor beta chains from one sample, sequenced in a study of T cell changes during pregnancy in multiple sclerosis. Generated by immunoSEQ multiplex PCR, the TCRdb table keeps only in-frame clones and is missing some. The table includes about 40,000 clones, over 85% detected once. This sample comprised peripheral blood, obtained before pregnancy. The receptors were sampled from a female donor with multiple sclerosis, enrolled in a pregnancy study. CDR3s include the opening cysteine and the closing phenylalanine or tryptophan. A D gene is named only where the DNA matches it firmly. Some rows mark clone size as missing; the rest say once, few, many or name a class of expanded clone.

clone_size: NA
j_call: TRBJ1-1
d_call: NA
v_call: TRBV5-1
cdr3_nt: TGCGCCAGCAGCTTGGATCCAGGGGCCGGCACTGAAGCTTTCTTT
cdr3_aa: CASSLDPGAGTEAFF

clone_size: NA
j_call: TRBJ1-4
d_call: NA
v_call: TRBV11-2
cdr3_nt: TGTGCCAGCAGCTTAAATTCTGGGGGCACTAATGAAAAACTGTTTTTT
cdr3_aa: CASSLNSGGTNEKLFF

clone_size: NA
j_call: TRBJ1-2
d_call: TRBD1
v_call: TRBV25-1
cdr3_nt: TGTGCCAGCAGCGTAGGACAGGGCGATGGCTACACCTTC
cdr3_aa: CASSVGQGDGYTF

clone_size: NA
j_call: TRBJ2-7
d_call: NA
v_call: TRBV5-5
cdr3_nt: TGTGCCAGCAGCTATACATTCACCGCAAGCTCCTACGAGCAGTACTTC
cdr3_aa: CASSYTFTASSYEQYF

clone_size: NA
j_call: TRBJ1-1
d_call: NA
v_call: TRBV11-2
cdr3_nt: TGTGCCAGCAGCTTGGGGGGGAACACTGAAGCTTTCTTT
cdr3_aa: CASSLGGNTEAFF

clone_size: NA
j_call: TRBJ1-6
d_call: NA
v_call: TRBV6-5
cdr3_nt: TGTGCCAGCAGTTACCGCGGCTCCGGGGGTTCACCCCTCCACTTT
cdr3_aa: CASSYRGSGGSPLHF

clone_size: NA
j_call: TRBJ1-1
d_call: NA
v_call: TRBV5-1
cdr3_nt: TGCGCCAGCAGCTCCCAGTTGAACACTGAAGCTTTCTTT
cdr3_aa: CASSSQLNTEAFF

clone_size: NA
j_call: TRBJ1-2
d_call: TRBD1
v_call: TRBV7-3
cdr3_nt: TGTGCCAGCAGCTCGGATCCGGGACAGGTCGATGGCTACACCTTC
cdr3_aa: CASSSDPGQVDGYTF

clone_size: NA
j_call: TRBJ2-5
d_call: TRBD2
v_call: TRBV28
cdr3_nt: TGTGCCAGCAGTTTCGGGCTAGCGGGAAGGGAGACCCAGTACTTC
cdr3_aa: CASSFGLAGRETQYF

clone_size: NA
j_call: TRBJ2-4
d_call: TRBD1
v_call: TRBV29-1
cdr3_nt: TGCAGCGTCCAGGGGGCTAGAGACATTCAGTACTTC
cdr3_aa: CSVQGARDIQYF

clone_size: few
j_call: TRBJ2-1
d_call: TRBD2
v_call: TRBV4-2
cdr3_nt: TGTGCCAGCAGCCAAGAAGCTAGCGGCAGCTCCTACAATGAGCAGTTCTTC
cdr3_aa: CASSQEASGSSYNEQFF

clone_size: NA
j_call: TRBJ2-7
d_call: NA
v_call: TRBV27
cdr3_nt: TGTGCCAGCAGTTTAAACACCGGGACCTACGAGCAGTACTTC
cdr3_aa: CASSLNTGTYEQYF

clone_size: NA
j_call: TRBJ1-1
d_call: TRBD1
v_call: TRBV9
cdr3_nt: TGTGCCAGCAGCGCAGCCGAAGGACAGGGGGACACTGAAGCTTTCTTT
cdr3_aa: CASSAAEGQGDTEAFF

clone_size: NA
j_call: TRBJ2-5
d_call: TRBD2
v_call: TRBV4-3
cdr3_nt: TGCGCCAGCAGCCAAGGAACTAGCGGGAGGGTCGGAGAGACCCAGTACTTC
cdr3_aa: CASSQGTSGRVGETQYF

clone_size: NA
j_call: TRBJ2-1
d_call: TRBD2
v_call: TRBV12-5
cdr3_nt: TGTGCTAGTGGTTTGGTTTTGGGGACCGGACTAGCGGGAGGGCCTACCTACAATGAGCAGTTCTTC
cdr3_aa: CASGLVLGTGLAGGPTYNEQFF

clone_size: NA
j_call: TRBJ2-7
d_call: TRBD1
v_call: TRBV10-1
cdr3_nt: TGCGCCAGCAGTGAGAACAGGGGGTCTGGAGAGCAGTACTTC
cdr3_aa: CASSENRGSGEQYF

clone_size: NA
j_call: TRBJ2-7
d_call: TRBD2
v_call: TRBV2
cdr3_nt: TGTGCCAGCAGCTATCATACCGGACTAGATTCGTCCTTAAACTCCTACGAGCAGTACTTC
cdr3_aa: CASSYHTGLDSSLNSYEQYF

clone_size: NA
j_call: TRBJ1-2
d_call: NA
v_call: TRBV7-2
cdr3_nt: TGTGCCAGCAGCTTGCTCCTACCTAACTATGGCTACACCTTC
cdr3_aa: CASSLLLPNYGYTF

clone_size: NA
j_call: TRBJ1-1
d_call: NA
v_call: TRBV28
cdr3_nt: TGTGCCAGCAGTATCCTGCTGGGGCTGAGTACTGAAGCTTTCTTT
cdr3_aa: CASSILLGLSTEAFF

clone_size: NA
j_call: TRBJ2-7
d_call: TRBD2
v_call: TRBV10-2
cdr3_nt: TGCGCCAGCCGGCCAGGGACTAGCGGGTACGAGCAGTACTTC
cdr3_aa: CASRPGTSGYEQYF

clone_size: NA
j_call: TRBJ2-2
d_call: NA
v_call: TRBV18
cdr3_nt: TGTGCCAGCTCACCTGATACTATGTCGAACACCGGGGAGCTGTTTTTT
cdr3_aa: CASSPDTMSNTGELFF

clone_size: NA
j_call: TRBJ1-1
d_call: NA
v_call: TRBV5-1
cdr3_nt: TGCGCCAGCAGCTCCTCGACTAGTAACACTGAAGCTTTCTTT
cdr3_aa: CASSSSTSNTEAFF

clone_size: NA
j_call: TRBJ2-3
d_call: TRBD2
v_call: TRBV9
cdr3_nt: TGTGCCAGCAGCGCGGGGACTAGCGGGAGAGATACGCAGTATTTT
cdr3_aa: CASSAGTSGRDTQYF

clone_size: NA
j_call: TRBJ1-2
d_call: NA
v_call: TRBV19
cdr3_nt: TGTGCCAGTATAAGTATTGGGGCAAACTATGGCTACACCTTC
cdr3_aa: CASISIGANYGYTF

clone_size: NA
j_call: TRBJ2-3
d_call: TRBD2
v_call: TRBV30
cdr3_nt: TGTGCCTGGAGTGTATCGCCTAGCGGGAGAATAGATACGCAGTATTTT
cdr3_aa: CAWSVSPSGRIDTQYF

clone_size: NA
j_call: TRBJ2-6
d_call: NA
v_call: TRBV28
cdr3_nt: TGTGCCAGCAGCCTAGGGGGTACGTCTGGGGCCAACGTCCTGACTTTC
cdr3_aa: CASSLGGTSGANVLTF